The T cell receptor beta chain described here comes from a study of OX40 agonist ivuxolimab in advanced cancers. Regarding the study as a whole: There was clonal expansion of CD4+ and CD8+ blood T cells by week 6 at 0.1 to 3.0 mg/kg. Still undetermined is the antigen specificity of the expanded peripheral T cells.

This CDR3 has 15 amino acids. V lost 2 bases and J lost 7; bases outside the gene matches: 4. Germline V lookup: CDR1 LNHDA, CDR2 SQIVND (reference sequence). Using immunoSEQ multiplex PCR, the repertoire was profiled, and TCRdb retains in-frame clones only, with some absent. The sample has approximately 70,000 clones, approximately 80% seen once. This clone was counted a single time. The antigen is unknown. The sample consisted of CD4+ or CD8+ T cells sorted from blood, taken in a trial of the OX40 agonist ivuxolimab. The sequence was obtained from an adult with an advanced solid tumor such as melanoma, head and neck, liver or kidney cancer. This sequence joins TRBV19 and TRBJ1-4, with TRBD1 identical over 10 bases. The CDR3 nucleotides are TGTGCCAGTAGTATATCCGGGACAGGGGTTGAAAAACTGTTTTTT. The encoded protein is CASSISGTGVEKLFF.